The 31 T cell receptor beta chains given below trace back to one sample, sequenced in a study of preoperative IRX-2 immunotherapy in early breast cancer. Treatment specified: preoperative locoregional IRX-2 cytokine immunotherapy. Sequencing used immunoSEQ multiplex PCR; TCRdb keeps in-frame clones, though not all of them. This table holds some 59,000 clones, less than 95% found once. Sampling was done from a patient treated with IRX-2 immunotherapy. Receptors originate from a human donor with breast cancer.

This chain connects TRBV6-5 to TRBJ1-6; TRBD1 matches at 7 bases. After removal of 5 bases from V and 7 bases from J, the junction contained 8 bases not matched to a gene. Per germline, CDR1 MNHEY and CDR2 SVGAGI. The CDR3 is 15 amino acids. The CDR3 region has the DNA TGTGCCAGCAGTCGAATCCGGACAGGAAATTCACCCCTCCACTTT. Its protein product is CASSRIRTGNSPLHF.

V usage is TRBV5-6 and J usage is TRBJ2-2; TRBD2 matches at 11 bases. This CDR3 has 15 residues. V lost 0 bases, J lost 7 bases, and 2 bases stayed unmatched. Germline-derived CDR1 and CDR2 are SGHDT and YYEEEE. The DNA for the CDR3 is TGTGCCAGCAGCTTGGTAGCGGGAGGGCGCGGGGAGCTGTTTTTT. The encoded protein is CASSLVAGGRGELFF.

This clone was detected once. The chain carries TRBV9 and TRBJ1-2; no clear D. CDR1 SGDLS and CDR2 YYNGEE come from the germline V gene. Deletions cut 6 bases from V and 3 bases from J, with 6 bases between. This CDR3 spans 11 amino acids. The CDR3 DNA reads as TGTGCCAGCAACCGGGACTATGGCTACACCTTC. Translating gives CASNRDYGYTF.

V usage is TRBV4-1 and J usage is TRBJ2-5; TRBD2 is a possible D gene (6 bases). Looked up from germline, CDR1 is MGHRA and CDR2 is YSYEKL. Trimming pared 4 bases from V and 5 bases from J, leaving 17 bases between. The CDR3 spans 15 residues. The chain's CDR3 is CASSRLVMALETQYF. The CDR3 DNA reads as TGCGCCAGCAGCCGACTAGTAATGGCGTTGGAGACCCAGTACTTC.

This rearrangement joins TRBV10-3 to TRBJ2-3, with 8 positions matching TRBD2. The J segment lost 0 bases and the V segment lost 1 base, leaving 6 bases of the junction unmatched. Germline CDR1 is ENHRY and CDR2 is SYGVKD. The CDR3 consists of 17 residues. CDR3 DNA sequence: TGTGCCATCAGTGAGTGGGTAGCGGGGTCTAGCACAGATACGCAGTATTTT. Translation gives CAISEWVAGSSTDTQYF.

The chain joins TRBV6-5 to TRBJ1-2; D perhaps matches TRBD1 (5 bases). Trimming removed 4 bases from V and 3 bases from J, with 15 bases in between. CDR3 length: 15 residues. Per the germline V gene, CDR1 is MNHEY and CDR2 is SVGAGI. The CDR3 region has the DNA TGTGCCAGCAGTTCCCCTCTGTGGGGCCACTATGGCTACACCTTC. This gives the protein CASSSPLWGHYGYTF.

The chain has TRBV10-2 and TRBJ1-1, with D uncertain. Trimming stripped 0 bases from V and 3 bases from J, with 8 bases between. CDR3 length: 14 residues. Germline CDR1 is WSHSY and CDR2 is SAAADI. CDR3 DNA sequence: TGCGCCAGCAGTGAGTCTAGCGGGTACACTGAAGCTTTCTTT. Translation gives CASSESSGYTEAFF.

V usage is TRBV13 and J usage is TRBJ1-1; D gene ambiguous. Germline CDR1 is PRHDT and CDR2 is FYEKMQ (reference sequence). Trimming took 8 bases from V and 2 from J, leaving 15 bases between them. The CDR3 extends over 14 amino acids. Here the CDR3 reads CASGRLNDNTEAFF. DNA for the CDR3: TGTGCCAGCGGACGTCTCAATGATAACACTGAAGCTTTCTTT.

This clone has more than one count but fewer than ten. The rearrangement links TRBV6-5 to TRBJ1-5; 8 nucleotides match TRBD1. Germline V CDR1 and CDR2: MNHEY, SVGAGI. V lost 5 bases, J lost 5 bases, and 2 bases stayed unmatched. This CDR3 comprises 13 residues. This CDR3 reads CASSKDRDQPQHF. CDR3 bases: TGTGCCAGCAGTAAGGACAGGGATCAGCCCCAGCATTTT.

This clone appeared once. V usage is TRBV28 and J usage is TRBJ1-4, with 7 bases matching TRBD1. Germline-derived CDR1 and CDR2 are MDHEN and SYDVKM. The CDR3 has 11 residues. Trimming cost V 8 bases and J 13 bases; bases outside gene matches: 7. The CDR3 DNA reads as TGTGCCAGCCTAGACAGGGCGGCACTGTTTTTT. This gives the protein CASLDRAALFF.

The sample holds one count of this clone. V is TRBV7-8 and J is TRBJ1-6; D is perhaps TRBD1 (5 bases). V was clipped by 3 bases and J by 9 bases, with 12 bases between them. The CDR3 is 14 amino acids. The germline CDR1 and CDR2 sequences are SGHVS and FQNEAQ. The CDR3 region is CASSFGRGGSPLHF. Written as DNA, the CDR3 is TGTGCCAGCAGCTTTGGTAGGGGTGGTTCACCCCTCCACTTT.

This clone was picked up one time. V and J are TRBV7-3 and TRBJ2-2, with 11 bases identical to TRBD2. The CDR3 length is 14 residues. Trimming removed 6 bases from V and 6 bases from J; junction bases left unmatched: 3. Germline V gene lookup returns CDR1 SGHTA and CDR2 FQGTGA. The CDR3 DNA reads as TGTGCCAGCAGTAGCGGGGGGGCCTCCGGGGAGCTGTTTTTT. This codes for CASSSGGASGELFF.

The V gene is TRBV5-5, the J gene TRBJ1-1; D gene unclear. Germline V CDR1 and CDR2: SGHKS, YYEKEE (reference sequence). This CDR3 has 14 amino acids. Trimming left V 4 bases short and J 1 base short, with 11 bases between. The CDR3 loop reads CASSQRPGNTEAFF. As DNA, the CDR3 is TGTGCCAGCAGCCAACGTCCGGGGAACACTGAAGCTTTCTTT.

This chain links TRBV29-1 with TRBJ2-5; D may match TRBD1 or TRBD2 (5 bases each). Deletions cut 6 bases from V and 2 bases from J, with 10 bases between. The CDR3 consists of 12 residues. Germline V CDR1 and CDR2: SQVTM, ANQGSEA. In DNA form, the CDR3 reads TGCAGCGTGGGGGACGGACAAGAGACCCAGTACTTC. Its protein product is CSVGDGQETQYF.

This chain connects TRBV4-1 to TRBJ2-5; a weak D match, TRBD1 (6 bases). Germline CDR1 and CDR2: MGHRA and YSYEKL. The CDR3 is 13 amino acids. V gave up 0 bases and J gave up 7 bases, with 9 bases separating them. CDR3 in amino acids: CASSQDPRGTQYF. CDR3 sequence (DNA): TGCGCCAGCAGCCAAGATCCCAGGGGGACCCAGTACTTC.

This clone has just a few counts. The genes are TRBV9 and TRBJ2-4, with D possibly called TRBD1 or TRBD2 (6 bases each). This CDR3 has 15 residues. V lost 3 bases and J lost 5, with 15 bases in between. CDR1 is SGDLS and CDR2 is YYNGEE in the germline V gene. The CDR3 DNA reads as TGTGCCAGCAGCGAGGGGGGCGGGACACAAAACATTCAGTACTTC. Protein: CASSEGGGTQNIQYF.

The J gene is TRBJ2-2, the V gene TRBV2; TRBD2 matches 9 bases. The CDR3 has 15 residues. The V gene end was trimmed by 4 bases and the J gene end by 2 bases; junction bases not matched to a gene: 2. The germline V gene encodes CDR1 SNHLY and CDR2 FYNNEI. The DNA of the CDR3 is TGTGCCAGCAGTGGGACTAGCGAAAACACCGGGGAGCTGTTTTTT. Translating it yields CASSGTSENTGELFF.

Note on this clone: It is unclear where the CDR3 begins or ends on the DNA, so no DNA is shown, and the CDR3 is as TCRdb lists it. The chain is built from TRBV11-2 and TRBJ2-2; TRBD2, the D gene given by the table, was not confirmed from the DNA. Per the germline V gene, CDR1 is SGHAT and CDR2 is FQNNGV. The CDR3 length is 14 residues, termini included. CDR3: CASSFGPGTGELFF.

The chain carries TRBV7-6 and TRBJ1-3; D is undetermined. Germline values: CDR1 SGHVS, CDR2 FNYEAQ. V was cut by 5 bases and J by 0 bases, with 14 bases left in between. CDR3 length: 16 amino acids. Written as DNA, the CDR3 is TGTGCCAGCAGCCCTCCCCTCGGGGTCTCTGGAAACACCATATATTTT. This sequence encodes CASSPPLGVSGNTIYF.

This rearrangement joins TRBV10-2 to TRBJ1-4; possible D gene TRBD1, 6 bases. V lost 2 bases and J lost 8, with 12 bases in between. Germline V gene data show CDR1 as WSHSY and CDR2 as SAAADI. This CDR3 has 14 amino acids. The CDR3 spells CASSEPATGEKLFF. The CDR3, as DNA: TGCGCCAGCAGTGAGCCAGCCACAGGGGAAAAACTGTTTTTT.

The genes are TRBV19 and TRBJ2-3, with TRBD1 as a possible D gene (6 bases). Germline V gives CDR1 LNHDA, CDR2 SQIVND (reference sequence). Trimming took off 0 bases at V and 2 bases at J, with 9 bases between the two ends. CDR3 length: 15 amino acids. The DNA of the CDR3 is TGTGCCAGTAGTATAGAGGGGGCCTTCACAGATACGCAGTATTTT. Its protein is CASSIEGAFTDTQYF.

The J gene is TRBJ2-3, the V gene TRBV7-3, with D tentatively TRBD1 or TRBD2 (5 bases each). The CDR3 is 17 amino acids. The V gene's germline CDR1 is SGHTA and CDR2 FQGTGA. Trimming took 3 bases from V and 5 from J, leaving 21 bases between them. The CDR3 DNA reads TGTGCCAGCAGCTTTCCCCCTCGGAGAGGGGCAGGAGATACGCAGTATTTT. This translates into CASSFPPRRGAGDTQYF.

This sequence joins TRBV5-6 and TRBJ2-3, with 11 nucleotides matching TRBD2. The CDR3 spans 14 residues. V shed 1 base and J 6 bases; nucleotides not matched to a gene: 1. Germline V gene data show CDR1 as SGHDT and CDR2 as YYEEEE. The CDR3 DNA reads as TGTGCCAGCAGCTTGACTAGCGGGAGTGATACGCAGTATTTT. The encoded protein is CASSLTSGSDTQYF.

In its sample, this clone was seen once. The CDR3 region is CAIKERQGVGLEQYF. CDR3 DNA: TGTGCCATCAAAGAGAGACAGGGGGTTGGTCTCGAGCAGTACTTC. The V gene is TRBV10-3, the J gene TRBJ2-5, with TRBD1 identical over 9 bases. The end of the DNA is better explained by TRBJ2-7, so the J call may be wrong. Germline assignment: CDR1 ENHRY and CDR2 SYGVKD. The CDR3 length is 15 residues.

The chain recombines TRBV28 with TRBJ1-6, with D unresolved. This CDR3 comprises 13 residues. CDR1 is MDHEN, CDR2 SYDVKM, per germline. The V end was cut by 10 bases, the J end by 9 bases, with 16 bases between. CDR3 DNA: TGTGCCACGTCGACCGAGAAGGGTTCACCCCTCCACTTT. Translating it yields CATSTEKGSPLHF.

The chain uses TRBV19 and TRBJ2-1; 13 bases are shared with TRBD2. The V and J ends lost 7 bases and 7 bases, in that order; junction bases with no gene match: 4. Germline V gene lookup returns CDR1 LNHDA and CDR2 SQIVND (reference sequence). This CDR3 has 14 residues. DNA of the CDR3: TGTGCCAGTAAAGGACTAGCGGGGGAAAATGAGCAGTTCTTC. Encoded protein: CASKGLAGENEQFF.

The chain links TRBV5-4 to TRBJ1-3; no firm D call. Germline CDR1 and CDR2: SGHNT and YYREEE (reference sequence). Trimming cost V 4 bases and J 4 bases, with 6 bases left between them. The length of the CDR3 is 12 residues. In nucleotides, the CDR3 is TGTGCCAGCAGCAGACGAGGAAACACCATATATTTT. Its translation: CASSRRGNTIYF.

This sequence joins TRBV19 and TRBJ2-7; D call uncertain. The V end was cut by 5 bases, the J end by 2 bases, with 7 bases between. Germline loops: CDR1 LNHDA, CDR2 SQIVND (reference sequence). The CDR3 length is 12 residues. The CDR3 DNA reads TGTGCCAGTAGTGGCCGCACCTACGAGCAGTACTTC. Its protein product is CASSGRTYEQYF.

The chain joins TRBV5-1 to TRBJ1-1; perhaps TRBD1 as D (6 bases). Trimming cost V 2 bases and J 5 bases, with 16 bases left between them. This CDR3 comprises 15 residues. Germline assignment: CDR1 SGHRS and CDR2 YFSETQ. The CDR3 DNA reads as TGCGCCAGCAGCTTAAGTGGGACATTTTTAACTGAAGCTTTCTTT. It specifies CASSLSGTFLTEAFF. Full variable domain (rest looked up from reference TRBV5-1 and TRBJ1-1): KAGVTQTPRYLIKTRGQQVTLSCSPISGHRSVSWYQQTPGQGLQFLFEYFSETQRNKGNFPGRFSGRQFSNSRSEMNVSTLELGDSALYLCASSLSGTFLTEAFFGQGTRLTVV.

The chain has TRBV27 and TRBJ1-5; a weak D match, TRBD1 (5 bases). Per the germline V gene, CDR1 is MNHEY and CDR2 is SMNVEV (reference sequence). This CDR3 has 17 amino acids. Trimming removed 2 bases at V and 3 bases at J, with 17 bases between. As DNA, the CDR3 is TGTGCCAGCAGTTTACTCCCCCTCACAGGCTTCAATCAGCCCCAGCATTTT. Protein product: CASSLLPLTGFNQPQHF.

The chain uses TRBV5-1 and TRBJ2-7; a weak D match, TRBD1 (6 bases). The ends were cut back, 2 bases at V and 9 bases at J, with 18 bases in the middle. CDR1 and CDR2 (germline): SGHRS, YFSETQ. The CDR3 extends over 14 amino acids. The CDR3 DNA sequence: TGCGCCAGCAGCTTATACTCCAAGGGGGTTGGGCAGTACTTC. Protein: CASSLYSKGVGQYF.